This T cell receptor (beta chain) was recorded in a study of blood T cell repertoires in COVID-19. Looking at the study overall: Material from acute and convalescent COVID-19 was sourced from the United States, Italy and Spain. The cDNA or gDNA used as material had been derived from T cells, B-cell-depleted T cells, or PBMCs.

This CDR3 region has 15 residues. Germline trimming cut 0 bases from V and 10 bases from J; bases unmatched to any gene: 10. Germline-derived CDR1 and CDR2 are LGHDT and YNNKEL (reference sequence). Repertoires were generated with immunoSEQ multiplex PCR, while TCRdb's copy carries only in-frame clones and drops some. Among approximately 260,000 clones listed, roughly 88% were seen once. Study members were between roughly 18 and 89 years old and lived in 24 US regions. The chain couples TRBV3-1 (or the pseudogene TRBV3-2) to TRBJ1-1; 8 positions match TRBD1. Sequences were obtained from PBMCs or T cells enriched from blood (not recorded which). This receptor was identified in a woman aged 40 to 50 with acute COVID-19. The CDR3 nucleotides read TGTGCCAGCAGCCAAGATAATGGCGCAGGGGGCTCAGCTTTCTTT. This gives the protein CASSQDNGAGGSAFF.